This T cell receptor beta chain was documented in a study of T cells in Graves' hyperthyroidism and ophthalmopathy. There were TCR beta CDR3 regions amplified from RNA transcripts. First-round RT-PCR with HTBI primers amplified the TCR CDR3 region. MiXCR, applied by TCRdb to the multiplex PCR reads, yields one record per CDR3 protein. Counted here are around 300,000 distinct CDR3 sequences, approximately 15% occurring once; the ten biggest clones make up 20% to 25%. Trimming removed 3 bases at V and 12 bases at J, with 17 bases between. The CDR3 is made up of 13 amino acids. Comment on this clonotype: Since a much larger clone is just one base distant, this may be a read error.

Source material: blood. The V and J genes are TRBV12-3 or TRBV12-4 and TRBJ1-1; D uncertain. The clonotype comes from a woman aged 25 to 39 with Graves' hyperthyroidism. DNA of the CDR3: TGTGCCAGCAGTTTGCGGGAACCAAGGTTCTCTTTCTTT. Its translation is CASSLREPRFSFF.